This T cell receptor (beta chain) was profiled in a study of cytomegalovirus exposure and HLA in healthy donors. About this clone itself: Its antigen is currently unknown.

Study outcomes and limitations: A further, later analysis showed that HLA-associated TCR beta chains (compared with equally common others) were more clonally expanded. A later analysis reportedly identified an Asian-associated ancestry cluster as carrying fewer N-insertions than the 666-donor mean.

The PCR employed 60 Vbeta primers together with 13 Jbeta primers. Profiling relied on immunoSEQ multiplex PCR, and the TCRdb table lists in-frame clones only, not all of them. The data hold some 170,000 clones, with almost 80% observed a single time. CDR3 length: 13 amino acids. Trimming took off 7 bases at V and 5 bases at J, with 15 bases between the two ends. Germline values: CDR1 SGHRS, CDR2 YFSETQ. The chain couples TRBV5-1 to TRBJ2-5; no clear D gene. Source material: PBMCs. The receptor comes from a woman aged 45 to 65 in good health and CMV-seronegative. The CDR3 coding sequence is TGCGCCAGCTCCGAACCCCCAGTGGAGACCCAGTACTTC. Translating it yields CASSEPPVETQYF.